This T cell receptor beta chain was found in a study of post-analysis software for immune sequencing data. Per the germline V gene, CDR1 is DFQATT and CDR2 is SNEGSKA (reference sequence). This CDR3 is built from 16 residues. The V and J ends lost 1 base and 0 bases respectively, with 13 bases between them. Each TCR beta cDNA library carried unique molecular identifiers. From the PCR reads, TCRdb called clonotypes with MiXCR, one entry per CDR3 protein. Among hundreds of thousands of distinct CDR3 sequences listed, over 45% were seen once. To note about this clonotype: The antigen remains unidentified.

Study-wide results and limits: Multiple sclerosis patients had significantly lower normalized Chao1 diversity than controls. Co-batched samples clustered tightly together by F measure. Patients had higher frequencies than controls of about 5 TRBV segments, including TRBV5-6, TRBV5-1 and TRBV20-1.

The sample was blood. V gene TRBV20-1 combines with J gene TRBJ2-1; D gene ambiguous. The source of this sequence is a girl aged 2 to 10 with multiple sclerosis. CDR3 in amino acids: CSARAPALNSYNEQFF. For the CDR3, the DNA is TGCAGTGCTAGAGCCCCAGCGCTGAACTCCTACAATGAGCAGTTCTTC.